The entry below gives a single T cell receptor (beta chain) sequence along with its context. What antigen it recognizes has not been identified. One base away there is no much larger clone; base qualities are not given. This entry belongs to a study of blood T cell repertoires in COVID-19 (TCRdb year 2020). Describing the broader study: Collaborator samples came from the United States, Italy and Spain and covered acute and convalescent phases of COVID-19. Nearly every sample came with metadata listing a de-identified subject ID, COVID-19 status, age in years and sex. The samples were drawn from two sources: the first 160 participants of the ongoing ImmuneRACE study, and 1,200 or so subjects contributed by 6 global collaborators. HLA class I and class II types, where available, came from metadata supplied by the sample provider rather than from assay-based typing. The prospective study material was composed of cDNA or gDNA derived from T cells, B-cell-depleted T cells, or PBMCs. Deeply sampled blood TCRbeta repertoires from subjects exposed to, actively infected with, or recovered from COVID-19 were included in the dataset. The repertoires were made available in a free public database intended to serve as a resource for research on the immune response to SARS-CoV-2. Study-wide findings and limitations: The quantity of clinical and demographic metadata differed by source and by participant and was supplied without curation.

The V end gives up 4 bases and the J end 9 bases, leaving 1 base in the junction not matched to a gene. CDR1 and CDR2 are drawn from the germline V gene: MNHEY, SVGAGI. The CDR3 has 13 amino acids, counting the end cysteine and phenylalanine. Only the CDR3 region is kept as DNA, spanning 39 bases read in frame from base 1. TCRbeta CDR3 regions were amplified from genomic DNA by means of the immunoSEQ Assay, a bias-controlled multiplex PCR. The study's own analysis went as follows. Within the assay, amplification of reference gene primers was used to estimate how many nucleated cells each sample contained. To quantify the absolute abundance of each unique TCRbeta CDR3 rearrangement, sequence reads were collapsed and filtered. For each sample, productive Simpson clonality was calculated as the square root of Simpson's diversity index over productive rearrangements. The table comes from immuneACCESS by way of TCRdb, which keeps in-frame sequences with V and J called. Part of the clones is missing from these tables; in studies checked, under half for an unresolved V gene and the rest for unknown reasons. V and J calls and clone size are as listed in that table; D and trimming were resolved from the DNA. The sample profile shows about 320,000 clones; around 88% of them were found once. About 1.5% of the sample is held by the ten biggest clonotypes.

At one collaborating source in Seattle, patients were enrolled during active infection and were followed longitudinally through the course of disease. Whole blood was collected in K2EDTA tubes by collaborating institutions according to the institutions' own protocols. For TCRbeta analysis, collaborators shipped samples in one of three forms: frozen whole blood, isolated PBMCs, or DNA extracted from either of those sample types. The sequence links TRBV6-5 to TRBJ1-6; 9 bases in the middle match TRBD1. This TCR derives from a woman aged 25-40 years with COVID-19, enrolled during active disease. Sequencing was carried out using peripheral blood. The nucleotide sequence is given as TGTGCCAGCAGTTGGGACAGGGCTTCACCCCTCCACTTT. Translation gives CASSWDRASPLHF.